This TCR beta chain was identified in a study of T and B cells in COVID-19 patients. Study-wide background: Critical illness requiring mechanical ventilation or extracorporeal membrane oxygenation affected about 60% of the 20 active-infection patients.

Multiplex PCR with BIOMED2 TRB-A/B primer pools amplified TRB rearrangements. TCRdb independently ran MiXCR on the multiplex PCR reads; one entry per CDR3 protein. This repertoire shows about 5,000 distinct CDR3 sequences, 26% found once; its top ten account for approximately 12%. Study-level results: Highly clonal in active COVID-19, TRB repertoires exceeded healthy-donor diversity and richness at recovery. CD4+, regulatory T cell, CD8+ and sorted SARS-CoV-2-responsive or tetramer+ T cells were not yet sequenced. Patients with COVID-19 reportedly showed strongly skewed T cell receptor beta variable and joining gene usage.

From blood, about 240-550 ng of genomic DNA served as TRB template. V lost 4 bases and J lost 3, with 9 bases in between. This CDR3 is 14 amino acids long. Per the germline V gene, CDR1 is KGHDR and CDR2 is SFDVKD. The table lists this clonotype with many counts. Its antigen remains unidentified. The chain links TRBV24-1 to TRBJ1-5, with a possible D match to TRBD1 (5 bases). Sequenced: blood. This sequence originates from a human donor with active COVID-19. CDR3 loop: CATSEDTYNQPQHF. In DNA, the CDR3 is TGTGCCACCAGTGAGGACACGTACAATCAGCCCCAGCATTTT.